The 24 T cell receptor beta chains below were found in one sample sequenced in a study of T cell responses to AZD1222 COVID-19 vaccine (dated by TCRdb to 2020 to 2022). Library construction relied on the immunoSEQ multiplex PCR assay. TCRdb carries this immuneACCESS record with in-frame sequences only. Its versions omit some clonotypes, under half of them owing to an unresolved V gene in the studies checked, with the rest unexplained. The sample yields around 250,000 clones; more than 85% were counted once. 0.55% of the sample is held by the ten biggest clonotypes. Per the publication, the time point label means: baseline before first vaccination. This material consisted of peripheral blood, taken on day 0 of AZD1222 vaccination. These receptors were collected from an adult in good health.

V and J are TRBV19 and TRBJ2-3; 7 bases fit TRBD2. CDR1 is LNHDA and CDR2 is SQIVND in the germline V gene (reference sequence). Trimming cost V 6 bases and J 0 bases; bases outside gene matches: 9. This CDR3 comprises 16 residues. As DNA, the CDR3 is TGTGCCAGTAGCAATCCCGGGGGGAATAGCACAGATACGCAGTATTTT. Its protein product is CASSNPGGNSTDTQYF.

This CDR3 is CASSGDFYNEQFF. The DNA of the CDR3 is TGCGCCAGCAGTGGAGACTTCTACAATGAGCAGTTCTTC. The chain is built from TRBV10-1 and TRBJ2-1; D not resolved. V dropped 4 bases and J dropped 3 bases, with 7 bases sitting between them. The CDR3 totals 13 residues. Germline CDR1 reads WNHNN; CDR2 reads SYGVQD (reference sequence).

CDR3 sequence (DNA): TGTGCCAGCAGCAGGGGTGGGGGCCAAGTCAACGAGCAGTACTTC. Translated: CASSRGGGQVNEQYF. The chain is built from TRBV9 and TRBJ2-7; D may be TRBD1 (6 bases). V was cut by 4 bases and J by 5 bases, with 19 bases left in between. Germline assignment: CDR1 SGDLS and CDR2 YYNGEE. CDR3 length equals 15 residues.

The J gene is TRBJ1-1, the V gene TRBV15; a weak D match, TRBD1 (6 bases). V was pared by 7 bases and J by 2 bases, with 14 bases between. Germline values: CDR1 LNHNV, CDR2 YYDKDF (reference sequence). CDR3 length equals 14 residues. The CDR3 protein is CATKGEVYNTEAFF. The CDR3 DNA sequence: TGTGCCACCAAGGGGGAGGTTTATAACACTGAAGCTTTCTTT.

This rearrangement joins TRBV9 to TRBJ1-6; D gene uncertain. The CDR3 loop spans 13 amino acids. With 0 bases removed from V and 10 bases from J, the gap between germline ends came to 8 bases. Germline CDR1 SGDLS, CDR2 YYNGEE. The CDR3 nucleotides read TGTGCCAGCAGCGTAGAGGTAGACTCACCCCTCCACTTT. This encodes CASSVEVDSPLHF.

This clone was seen a handful of times. The V gene is TRBV5-5, the J gene TRBJ2-7; weak D call: TRBD2 (6 bases). V was shortened by 0 bases and J by 6 bases, with 13 bases between the two germline ends. Germline V gene sequence: CDR1 SGHKS, CDR2 YYEKEE (reference sequence). The CDR3 consists of 14 residues. CDR3 protein: CASSLEEGRTEQYF. As DNA, the CDR3 is TGTGCCAGCAGCTTGGAGGAGGGCAGAACCGAGCAGTACTTC.

The gene calls are TRBV27 and TRBJ1-1, with D unresolved. Germline lookup yields CDR1 MNHEY and CDR2 SMNVEV (reference sequence). The V end lost 3 bases, the J end lost 1 base, and 9 bases lay between the germline ends. This CDR3 has 14 amino acids. The CDR3: CASSFLGTNTEAFF. The CDR3 bases are TGTGCCAGCAGTTTTCTGGGTACGAACACTGAAGCTTTCTTT.

The chain is built from TRBV28 and TRBJ1-3, with D hard to call. Germline values: CDR1 MDHEN, CDR2 SYDVKM. The CDR3 is 14 residues long. V was pared by 4 bases and J by 4 bases, with 11 bases between. CDR3 loop: CASSSPGSGNTIYF. Written as DNA, the CDR3 is TGTGCCAGCAGTTCTCCAGGTTCGGGAAACACCATATATTTT.

The sample holds one count of this clone. The CDR3 reads CASSPGALRNTIYF. CDR3 coding DNA: TGTGCCAGCAGTCCCGGGGCCCTGAGAAACACCATATATTTT. The chain is built from TRBV6-5 and TRBJ1-3; a possible D gene is TRBD1 (5 bases). V dropped 5 bases and J dropped 5 bases, with 13 bases sitting between them. Germline V gene lookup returns CDR1 MNHEY and CDR2 SVGAGI. The CDR3 spans 14 residues.

The J gene is TRBJ1-2, the V gene TRBV9; TRBD1 is a possible D gene (6 bases). Per the germline V gene, CDR1 is SGDLS and CDR2 is YYNGEE. The CDR3 length is 14 residues. V lost 4 bases and J lost 2, with 12 bases in between. The DNA of the CDR3 is TGTGCCAGCAGCCCGGGGGGCCTCAACTATGGCTACACCTTC. Protein sequence: CASSPGGLNYGYTF. The complete variable domain, with remaining parts taken from reference TRBV9 and TRBJ1-2, reads DSGVTQTPKHLITATGQRVTLRCSPRSGDLSVYWYQQSLDQGLQFLIQYYNGEERAKGNILERFSAQQFPDLHSELNLSSLELGDSALYFCASSPGGLNYGYTFGSGTRLTVV.

The chain employs TRBV11-2 and TRBJ2-7; the D gene is possibly TRBD2 (6 bases). In germline, CDR1 is SGHAT, CDR2 FQNNGV. The CDR3 runs 17 residues. The ends were cut back, 1 base at V and 2 bases at J, with 18 bases in the middle. The CDR3 loop is CASSLGGYGTLAYEQYF. The CDR3 DNA reads as TGTGCCAGCAGCTTAGGGGGTTACGGGACTCTGGCCTACGAGCAGTACTTC.

The rearrangement uses TRBV6-5 and TRBJ1-3; possible D gene TRBD1, 6 bases. Germline loops: CDR1 MNHEY, CDR2 SVGAGI. V was cut by 6 bases and J by 9 bases, with 15 bases left in between. CDR3 size: 13 residues. CDR3 in amino acids: CASRRRRGSTIYF. The CDR3 DNA reads as TGTGCCAGCAGAAGACGGAGGGGGAGCACCATATATTTT.

V gene TRBV28 combines with J gene TRBJ2-7, with TRBD2 identical over 7 bases. Germline V gene lookup returns CDR1 MDHEN and CDR2 SYDVKM. The CDR3 is 17 residues long. J gave up 0 bases and V 7 bases, and 15 bases lay outside the gene matches. The CDR3 DNA is TGTGCCAGCATCTCACCCCGGGGGAGGGAGGGCTCCTACGAGCAGTACTTC. It specifies CASISPRGREGSYEQYF.

This clone came up once. This chain joins TRBV7-2 and TRBJ2-1; D is unresolved. CDR3 length: 15 amino acids. With 1 base removed from V and 8 bases from J, the gap between germline ends came to 15 bases. Germline loops: CDR1 SGHTA, CDR2 FQGNSA. The CDR3 loop reads CASSLGPFIQYEQFF. DNA of the CDR3: TGTGCCAGCAGCTTAGGGCCCTTTATACAATATGAGCAGTTCTTC.

The chain uses TRBV5-4 and TRBJ2-7; 7 bases are shared with TRBD1. The CDR3 runs 14 residues. The germline V gene encodes CDR1 SGHNT and CDR2 YYREEE (reference sequence). Unmatched junction bases numbered 10, after V lost 5 bases and J lost 5 bases. The CDR3 DNA is TGTGCCAGCAGTTATATCACAGGGGCGAACGAGCAGTACTTC. This gives the protein CASSYITGANEQYF.

The chain carries TRBV28 and TRBJ2-7; possible D gene TRBD2, 6 bases. The germline V gene encodes CDR1 MDHEN and CDR2 SYDVKM. V was pared by 2 bases and J by 3 bases, with 11 bases between. The CDR3 length is 14 residues. The CDR3 region is CASSLGRDFYEQYF. CDR3 bases: TGTGCCAGCAGTTTAGGCAGGGACTTCTACGAGCAGTACTTC.

The chain has TRBV2 and TRBJ2-7; 9 bases line up with TRBD1. This CDR3 spans 14 amino acids. Per the germline V gene, CDR1 is SNHLY and CDR2 is FYNNEI. V dropped 7 bases and J dropped 1; count of bases not matched to a gene: 5. The chain's CDR3 is CASIRDRDSYEQYF. The CDR3 DNA reads TGTGCCAGCATCCGGGACAGGGATTCCTACGAGCAGTACTTC.

The chain couples TRBV4-1 to TRBJ2-1, with 11 bases aligning to TRBD2. After removal of 7 bases from V and 4 bases from J, the junction contained 6 bases not matched to a gene. The CDR3 covers 15 residues. CDR1 is MGHRA, CDR2 YSYEKL, per germline. In DNA form, the CDR3 reads TGCGCCAGCAAGGCCGGGACTAGCGGTTACAATGAGCAGTTCTTC. As protein: CASKAGTSGYNEQFF.

V usage is TRBV28 and J usage is TRBJ1-2; D is unclear. Germline-derived CDR1 and CDR2 are MDHEN and SYDVKM. The CDR3 has 12 residues. The V end lost 5 bases, the J end lost 7 bases, and 11 bases lay between the germline ends. CDR3 sequence: CASSQQAGGYTF. The CDR3 DNA reads as TGTGCCAGCAGTCAACAAGCAGGTGGCTACACCTTC.

The J gene is TRBJ1-4, the V gene TRBV10-3; TRBD1 might be the D (5 bases). The CDR3 consists of 14 residues. V was trimmed by 5 bases and J by 5 bases, leaving 12 bases between them. Per the germline V gene, CDR1 is ENHRY and CDR2 is SYGVKD. The CDR3 DNA reads TGTGCCATCAGTTCCGGGACGGGGAATGAAAAACTGTTTTTT. Protein: CAISSGTGNEKLFF.

The rearrangement joins TRBV7-2 to TRBJ2-7, with 9 bases matching TRBD2. Germline V gene sequence: CDR1 SGHTA, CDR2 FQGNSA. Trimming removed 1 base from V and 3 bases from J; junction bases left unmatched: 13. This CDR3 is built from 18 residues. CDR3 region: CASSLVGRVGLAFYEQYF. CDR3 nucleotides: TGTGCCAGCAGCTTAGTCGGTAGGGTGGGACTAGCATTCTACGAGCAGTACTTC.

In regard to this clone: A read error may account for a junction end that differs from germline. J is TRBJ1-6 and V is TRBV5-4; a possible D gene is TRBD1 (6 bases). CDR3 length: 15 amino acids. Germline V gives CDR1 SGHNT, CDR2 YYREEE (reference sequence). This CDR3 is CASSLGALGDSPLHF. The CDR3 DNA reads as TGTGCCAGCAGTTTGGGGGCCCTGGGGGATTCACCCCTCCACTTT.

The genes are TRBV23-1 and TRBJ2-7; 9 nucleotides line up with TRBD2. TRBV23-1 is annotated as an ORF whose role is uncertain. V dropped 7 bases and J dropped 4; count of bases not matched to a gene: 14. The CDR3 is 16 amino acids. CDR3 loop: CASTSSGTSLLYEQYF. DNA for the CDR3: TGCGCCAGCACCTCTTCGGGGACTAGCTTGTTATACGAGCAGTACTTC.

The chain combines TRBV5-1 with TRBJ1-1, with D possibly being TRBD1 (6 bases). The CDR3 is 13 residues long. The V and J ends lost 2 bases and 1 base respectively, with 6 bases between them. The germline gives CDR1 SGHRS, CDR2 YFSETQ. DNA for the CDR3: TGCGCCAGCAGCTTACAGGGGAACACTGAAGCTTTCTTT. It is translated as CASSLQGNTEAFF.